A selection of T cell receptor beta chains follows, all from one sample in a study of T-cell reconstitution after alpha-beta-depleted transplantation in children. TCRdb re-derived calls from the PCR reads in MiXCR, one entry per CDR3 protein. The sample lists fewer than 700,000 distinct CDR3 sequences; 23% were seen once. The input for sequencing was PBMCs, mostly from graft donor cells, taken 360 days after TCRalphabeta/CD19-depleted stem cell transplant. These TCRs come from a boy in the first two years of life who had a stem cell transplant for acute myeloid leukemia, so the T cells may come from the graft donor. Both conserved end residues are part of each CDR3. Each record gives: D gene, clone size, J gene, V gene, CDR3 DNA, CDR3 protein. A D gene is named only where the DNA matches it firmly. The size entry is marked missing in some rows and otherwise reads once, few, many or a size class.

TRBD1,few,TRBJ2-7,TRBV10-3,TGTGCCATCAGTGAGTTGGGACAGGGCTACGAGCAGTACTTC,CAISELGQGYEQYF
-,-,TRBJ1-1,TRBV6-6,TGTGCCAGCAGTTATGGGGAGTGGGCTTTCTTT,CASSYGEWAFF
TRBD2,few,TRBJ2-1,TRBV29-1,TGCAGCGTCGTCTTGACTAGCGGGGGCCCTCCACCCGTCAATGAGCAGTTCTTC,CSVVLTSGGPPPVNEQFF
-,-,TRBJ2-1,TRBV5-1,TGCGCCAGCAGCTTGGTCCGGGGTGAGACCTACAATGAGCAGTTCTTC,CASSLVRGETYNEQFF
-,-,TRBJ1-1,TRBV4-1,TGCGCCAGCAGCCAAGTTAGGAGCCTGCAAGCTTTCTTT,CASSQVRSLQAFF
TRBD2,few,TRBJ2-1,TRBV20-1,TGCAGTGCTCCCCGACTAGCGGGGGGATTGGGTGAGCAGTTCTTC,CSAPRLAGGLGEQFF
TRBD1,few,TRBJ2-7,TRBV20-1,TGCAGTGCTAGTGGGAACAGGGGAACCTACGAGCAGTACTTC,CSASGNRGTYEQYF
TRBD2,-,TRBJ2-3,TRBV5-1,TGCGCCAGCAGGACTGGGGCGGGGGGAGAGGATACGCAGTATTTT,CASRTGAGGEDTQYF
-,-,TRBJ1-6,TRBV12-3/TRBV12-4,TGTGCCAGCAGTTTGAGGGAACCCCTCCACTTT,CASSLREPLHF
-,many,TRBJ2-4,TRBV6-6,TGTGCCAGCAGCCAGGGATCCAAAAACATTCAGTACTTC,CASSQGSKNIQYF
TRBD2,few,TRBJ2-3,TRBV5-5,TGTGCCAGCAGCTTACGGGGGGTACAGTCCACAGATACGCAGTATTTT,CASSLRGVQSTDTQYF
-,-,TRBJ2-2,TRBV14,TGTGCCAGCAGCGATATGCAGGGGAGAATCACCGGGGAGCTGTTTTTT,CASSDMQGRITGELFF
TRBD1,-,TRBJ2-1,TRBV10-2,TGCGCCAGCATCCGACAGGGGGCCAACAATGAGCAGTTCTTC,CASIRQGANNEQFF
TRBD2,-,TRBJ2-2,TRBV11-1,TGTGCCAGCAGCTTAATCGGACTAGCGGAGAACACCGGGGAGCTGTTTTTT,CASSLIGLAENTGELFF
-,-,TRBJ1-1,TRBV15,TGTGCCACCAGCACTAATGGGTGGGAGGCTTTCTTT,CATSTNGWEAFF
-,many,TRBJ2-3,TRBV20-1,TGCAGTGCCCAACGCGGTTCGGGAGATACGCAGTATTTT,CSAQRGSGDTQYF
TRBD2,many,TRBJ2-5,TRBV28,TGTGCCAGCAGTTCCGGGACTAGCGGGGACCAAGAGACCCAGTACTTC,CASSSGTSGDQETQYF
-,many,TRBJ1-4,TRBV7-2,TGTGCCAGCAGCTTATACGTCAGAATAACAACTAATGAAAAACTGTTTTTT,CASSLYVRITTNEKLFF
TRBD2,few,TRBJ2-1,TRBV24-1,TGTGCCACCAGTGTCGGGGGGGCCAGGGTCAATGAGCAGTTCTTC,CATSVGGARVNEQFF
-,-,TRBJ2-3,TRBV6-1,TGTGCCAGCAGTCGGGACTCATACTCTAGCACAGATACGCAGTATTTT,CASSRDSYSSTDTQYF
-,few,TRBJ1-1,TRBV6-5,TGTGCCAGCAGTTACAGGTTTAGGTTGAATGAAGCTTTCTTT,CASSYRFRLNEAFF
-,-,TRBJ2-1,TRBV6-2/TRBV6-3,TGTGCCAGCAGTGACGAGGACAAGGGGCCCTACTACAATGAGCAGTTCTTC,CASSDEDKGPYYNEQFF
-,few,TRBJ2-1,TRBV7-3,TGTGCCAGCAGCTTAACCGCAGGGTATGAGCAGTTCTTC,CASSLTAGYEQFF
-,-,TRBJ2-2,TRBV7-9,TGTGCCAGCAGCTTAGTTATGCATCGCACCGGGGAGCTGTTTTTT,CASSLVMHRTGELFF
-,many,TRBJ2-1,TRBV12-3/TRBV12-4,TGTGCCAGCAGGGAGGTCGGGGGCAAAACCAATGAGCAGTTCTTC,CASREVGGKTNEQFF
TRBD1,-,TRBJ1-6,TRBV6-1,TGTGCCAGCAGTGGCAGACAGGGGGCGCGGAATTCACCCCTCCACTTT,CASSGRQGARNSPLHF
TRBD2,-,TRBJ2-3,TRBV24-1,TGTGCCACCAGGGGAGGGACTAGCACAGATACGCAGTATTTT,CATRGGTSTDTQYF
-,-,TRBJ1-2,TRBV6-5,TGTGCCAGCAGTTCGTCAGCGACGCACTATGGCTACACCTTC,CASSSSATHYGYTF
TRBD2,-,TRBJ2-3,TRBV5-1,TGCGCCAGCAGCTTGGAAGCGGGGGGCTCAGATACGCAGTATTTT,CASSLEAGGSDTQYF
-,many,TRBJ2-7,TRBV4-3,TGCGCCAGCAGCCAAGGGCCAAGCGCTTCCTACGAGCAGTACTTC,CASSQGPSASYEQYF
-,few,TRBJ2-1,TRBV6-4,TGTGCCAGCAGTGTAAGCGCTCAAGGGAATGAGCAGTTCTTC,CASSVSAQGNEQFF
-,few,TRBJ2-7,TRBV20-1,TGCAGTGCGGCAGGGGCAAACGAGCAGTACTTC,CSAAGANEQYF
TRBD1,-,TRBJ1-1,TRBV7-2,TGTGCCAGCAGCCCCGATGCAGGGGGCCGGGGAACTGAAGCTTTCTTT,CASSPDAGGRGTEAFF
-,-,TRBJ2-5,TRBV20-1,TGCAGTGCTAGAGAGGCAGGGGACGACCAGTACTTC,CSAREAGDDQYF
-,few,TRBJ1-3,TRBV5-5,TGTGCCAGCAACTATTTTGGGCTCTCTGGAAACACCATATATTTT,CASNYFGLSGNTIYF
TRBD2,many,TRBJ2-7,TRBV12-3/TRBV12-4,TGTGCCAGCAGGACTAGCGGAACCTACGAGCAGTACTTC,CASRTSGTYEQYF
TRBD1,-,TRBJ2-7,TRBV6-1,TGTGCCAGCAGACGACAGGGCCTCTACGAGCAGTACTTC,CASRRQGLYEQYF
TRBD1,many,TRBJ2-1,TRBV20-1,TGCAGTGCTAGGGCCTCAGGGGGTAGCTCCTACAATGAGCAGTTCTTC,CSARASGGSSYNEQFF
-,-,TRBJ2-1,TRBV4-1,TGCGCCAGCAGCCCCGCCACCCGGGACATTTACAATGAGCAGTTCTTC,CASSPATRDIYNEQFF
-,-,TRBJ2-7,TRBV7-2,TGTGCCAGCAGCTTAGGCGTGGGCGGGTACTACGAGCAGTACTTC,CASSLGVGGYYEQYF
TRBD2,-,TRBJ2-1,TRBV20-1,TGCAGTGCACAGACTTGGCGGGGGGTGAGGAATGAGCAGTTCTTC,CSAQTWRGVRNEQFF
-,many,TRBJ2-7,TRBV12-3/TRBV12-4,TGTGCCAGCAGTTTACTGGGGTCTACGTACCTATACGAGCAGTACTTC,CASSLLGSTYLYEQYF
-,many,TRBJ2-7,TRBV5-1,TGCGCCAGCAGCTTGGGGCAGCTCTCCTACGAGCAGTACTTC,CASSLGQLSYEQYF
-,-,TRBJ2-1,TRBV20-1,TGCAGTGCTGGGCGGGAAAGCTCCTACAATGAGCAGTTCTTC,CSAGRESSYNEQFF
TRBD1,few,TRBJ2-5,TRBV2,TGTGCCAGTGAGGGACAGGGCGTGGAGACCCAGTACTTC,CASEGQGVETQYF
-,few,TRBJ2-6,TRBV6-2/TRBV6-3,TGTGCCAGCAGCCTCGGTTCGGCTGGGGCCAACGTCCTGACTTTC,CASSLGSAGANVLTF
-,many,TRBJ1-5,TRBV29-1,TGCAGCGTCAGCGGGCCTACGGGCCAGCCCCAGCATTTT,CSVSGPTGQPQHF
TRBD1,-,TRBJ2-1,TRBV5-1,TGCGCCAGCAGCTTGGGGGGGCTGACAGGGACGAGCTCCTACAATGAGCAGTTCTTC,CASSLGGLTGTSSYNEQFF